Following are 23 T cell receptor beta chains from one sample sequenced in a study of response to subunit inactivated influenza vaccine. Using its own MiXCR run on the RT-PCR reads, TCRdb lists one record per CDR3 protein. The sample lists 200,000 to 250,000 distinct CDR3 sequences; 9% to 15% were seen once. The source was non-naive T cells sorted from PBMCs, collected 14 days before vaccination. These receptors originate from a man in his fifties or sixties who received an inactivated influenza vaccine.

This clonotype was detected ten times or more. The rearrangement uses TRBV5-1 and TRBJ2-7; 8 bases match TRBD1. Trimming cost V 2 bases and J 7 bases; bases outside gene matches: 8. Looked up from germline, CDR1 is SGHRS and CDR2 is YFSETQ. The CDR3 covers 14 residues. CDR3 sequence reads: CASSFNRGMGEQYF. The CDR3 coding sequence is TGCGCCAGCAGCTTTAACAGGGGGATGGGGGAGCAGTACTTC. Supplemented by reference TRBV5-1 and TRBJ2-7, the full variable domain reads KAGVTQTPRYLIKTRGQQVTLSCSPISGHRSVSWYQQTPGQGLQFLFEYFSETQRNKGNFPGRFSGRQFSNSRSEMNVSTLELGDSALYLCASSFNRGMGEQYFGPGTRLTVT.

The gene calls are TRBV20-1 and TRBJ2-6, with D maybe TRBD1 (6 bases). Per the germline V gene, CDR1 is DFQATT and CDR2 is SNEGSKA (reference sequence). This CDR3 spans 14 amino acids. The V end lost 5 bases, the J end lost 3 bases, and 11 bases lay between the germline ends. The CDR3 DNA reads TGCAGTGCTGGGGACATAGGTGGGGCCAACGTCCTGACTTTC. Residues: CSAGDIGGANVLTF.

This clonotype was detected ten times or more. CDR3 protein: CASSFTGEGAETQYF. The DNA for the CDR3 is TGTGCCAGCAGTTTTACGGGGGAGGGCGCAGAGACCCAGTACTTC. The rearrangement joins TRBV12-3 or TRBV12-4 to TRBJ2-5; TRBD2 matches at 7 bases. The ends lost 3 bases at V and 4 bases at J; junction bases unmatched: 8. This CDR3 region has 15 residues.

This clonotype was recorded many times. J is TRBJ1-4 and V is TRBV7-9, with 7 bases aligning to TRBD1. CDR3 size: 15 residues. The germline CDR1 and CDR2 sequences are SEHNR and FQNEAQ (reference sequence). J was trimmed by 5 bases and V by 3 bases; bases with no gene match: 6. CDR3 coding DNA: TGTGCCAGCAGCTTTGGGCAGGGGGTGAATGAAAAACTGTTTTTT. As protein: CASSFGQGVNEKLFF.

This chain joins TRBV6-5 and TRBJ1-6; D call uncertain. V lost 4 bases and J lost 10, with 8 bases in between. The CDR3 contains 12 residues. Germline CDR1 MNHEY, CDR2 SVGAGI. In DNA, the CDR3 is TGTGCCAGCAGTTCGGGTTCCTCACCCCTCCACTTT. Translating gives CASSSGSSPLHF.

The sample holds a few counts of this clonotype. This chain joins TRBV4-3 and TRBJ2-3, with 8 bases matching TRBD2. The length of the CDR3 is 17 residues. Germline loops: CDR1 LGHNA, CDR2 YSLEER. The ends lost 0 bases at V and 4 bases at J; junction bases unmatched: 9. This CDR3 is CASSQDRAGGASDTQYF. The CDR3 nucleotides read TGCGCCAGCAGCCAAGATAGGGCCGGGGGGGCGTCAGATACGCAGTATTTT.

This clonotype was counted a few times. The V and J genes are TRBV12-3 or TRBV12-4 and TRBJ2-2, with 7 bases that match TRBD1. The CDR3 runs 16 residues. J gave up 6 bases and V 6 bases, and 13 bases lay outside the gene matches. The CDR3 is CASRRPGQNSAGELFF. CDR3 coding DNA: TGTGCCAGCAGGCGTCCGGGACAGAATTCGGCCGGGGAGCTGTTTTTT.

This clonotype was counted only a few times. The chain has TRBV10-3 and TRBJ2-5; D uncertain. Germline CDR1 is ENHRY and CDR2 is SYGVKD. With 6 bases removed from V and 1 base from J, the gap between germline ends came to 9 bases. The CDR3 has 13 amino acids. The CDR3 region has the DNA TGTGCCATCAGCCCCTCGGCCCAAGAGACCCAGTACTTC. Its translation is CAISPSAQETQYF.

The chain recombines TRBV5-1 with TRBJ2-5, with a tentative D call TRBD1 (6 bases). Germline assignment: CDR1 SGHRS and CDR2 YFSETQ. Trimming left V 7 bases short and J 5 bases short, with 21 bases between. CDR3 size: 15 residues. For the CDR3, the DNA is TGCGCCAGCGCACCGGCGGGCCAGGGGTTGGAGACCCAGTACTTC. Protein sequence: CASAPAGQGLETQYF.

The chain recombines TRBV7-2 with TRBJ1-5; D gene uncertain. The CDR3 length is 12 residues. CDR1 and CDR2 (germline): SGHTA, FQGNSA. V dropped 1 base and J dropped 7 bases, with 5 bases sitting between them. This CDR3 is CASSLEDQPQHF. CDR3 DNA sequence: TGTGCCAGCAGCTTAGAAGACCAGCCCCAGCATTTT.

This clonotype came up many times. The genes are TRBV3-1 and TRBJ2-3, with D possibly matching TRBD1 (5 bases). This CDR3 spans 17 amino acids. Per germline, CDR1 LGHDT and CDR2 YNNKEL (reference sequence). Trimming removed 0 bases from V and 0 bases from J, with 13 bases in between. The DNA for the CDR3 is TGTGCCAGCAGCCAAGACTCCTTGACAGATAGCACAGATACGCAGTATTTT. It encodes CASSQDSLTDSTDTQYF.

There are many counts of this clonotype. V gene TRBV6-1 combines with J gene TRBJ2-1; D is uncertain. The CDR3 has 15 amino acids. The germline gives CDR1 MNHNS, CDR2 SASEGT. Trimming cost V 7 bases and J 0 bases, with 13 bases left between them. The CDR3 here is CASTHGRSSYNEQFF. DNA of the CDR3: TGTGCCAGCACACATGGCAGGAGCTCCTACAATGAGCAGTTCTTC.

This CDR3 reads CASSLGSGRMIGGEQFF. The CDR3 DNA follows: TGCGCCAGCAGCTTGGGGTCGGGAAGAATGATAGGCGGTGAGCAGTTCTTC. The chain uses TRBV5-1 and TRBJ2-1; a possible D gene is TRBD2 (5 bases). CDR1 is SGHRS, CDR2 YFSETQ, per germline. The V end was cut by 0 bases, the J end by 9 bases, with 22 bases between. CDR3 size: 17 residues.

V usage is TRBV18 and J usage is TRBJ1-1, with D perhaps TRBD1 (5 bases). Germline loops: CDR1 KGHSH, CDR2 LQKENI. This CDR3 has 13 amino acids. V dropped 3 bases and J dropped 7 bases, with 12 bases sitting between them. CDR3: CASSPLGGGEAFF. The DNA of the CDR3 is TGTGCCAGCTCACCCCTGGGGGGGGGTGAAGCTTTCTTT. The full variable domain, rest sourced from reference TRBV18 and TRBJ1-1, is NAGVMQNPRHLVRRRGQEARLRCSPMKGHSHVYWYRQLPEEGLKFMVYLQKENIIDESGMPKERFSAEFPKEGPSILRIQQVVRGDSAAYFCASSPLGGGEAFFGQGTRLTVV.

In its sample, this clonotype was seen a few times. The chain carries TRBV19 and TRBJ2-2; no clear D gene. Germline lookup yields CDR1 LNHDA and CDR2 SQIVND (reference sequence). The V and J ends lost 1 base and 3 bases respectively, with 3 bases between them. This CDR3 has 13 amino acids. The DNA of the CDR3 is TGTGCCAGTAGTATAGGTGACACCGGGGAGCTGTTTTTT. It encodes CASSIGDTGELFF.

This clonotype was counted ten times or more. The V call is TRBV6-5, the J call TRBJ2-7, with TRBD1 matching 10 bases. The CDR3 is 15 amino acids. J was trimmed by 4 bases and V by 0 bases; bases with no gene match: 3. Germline lookup yields CDR1 MNHEY and CDR2 SVGAGI. CDR3 coding DNA: TGTGCCAGCAGTTACTCGACGGGACAGGGGTACGAGCAGTACTTC. Translated: CASSYSTGQGYEQYF.

In its sample, this clonotype was seen a few times. This CDR3 is CASRLSAALRSYNEQFF. CDR3 sequence (DNA): TGTGCCAGCAGACTTTCGGCGGCGCTGAGGTCCTACAATGAGCAGTTCTTC. The chain has TRBV27 and TRBJ2-1; D not resolved. Germline CDR1 MNHEY, CDR2 SMNVEV (reference sequence). Trimming stripped 6 bases from V and 1 base from J, with 19 bases between. This CDR3 has 17 residues.

At least ten counts were recorded for this clonotype. V usage is TRBV2 and J usage is TRBJ2-3; 10 nucleotides line up with TRBD2. Looked up from germline, CDR1 is SNHLY and CDR2 is FYNNEI. Unmatched junction bases numbered 8, after V lost 5 bases and J lost 3 bases. The CDR3 runs to 16 residues. CDR3 coding DNA: TGTGCCAGCAGTCCTCAGGGACTAGCGAAGACAGATACGCAGTATTTT. Translating gives CASSPQGLAKTDTQYF.

This clonotype was detected many times. In DNA, the CDR3 is TGCAGTGCTAGAGATGGGACAGGGAGACAGCGGTACCTACGGGATGAGCAGTTCTTC. Residues: CSARDGTGRQRYLRDEQFF. The rearrangement uses TRBV20-1 and TRBJ2-1, with TRBD1 identical over 9 bases. Losses at the gene ends were 0 bases for V and 8 bases for J; bases not matched to a gene: 20. CDR3 length: 19 amino acids. CDR1 and CDR2 from the germline V gene are DFQATT and SNEGSKA (reference sequence).

In its sample, this clonotype was seen many times. The V and J genes are TRBV15 and TRBJ2-5; 11 bases align to TRBD2. The CDR3 has 14 residues. The germline V gene has CDR1 LNHNV and CDR2 YYDKDF (reference sequence). V was clipped by 6 bases and J by 5 bases; unmatched bases: 5. CDR3 region: CATRLAGGSETQYF. In DNA, the CDR3 is TGTGCCACCAGGCTAGCGGGAGGAAGCGAGACCCAGTACTTC.

This clonotype was counted a few times. The rearrangement uses TRBV3-1 and TRBJ1-6, with a tentative D call TRBD1 (5 bases). V shed 8 bases and J shed 6 bases, with 11 bases lying between them. Germline values: CDR1 LGHDT, CDR2 YNNKEL (reference sequence). The CDR3 is made up of 13 amino acids. The CDR3 DNA sequence: TGTGCCAGCGGCGGGGGTCCTAATTCACCCCTCCACTTT. Encoded protein: CASGGGPNSPLHF.

This clonotype occurred a few times. The rearrangement uses TRBV7-9 and TRBJ1-4; TRBD1 matches at 8 bases. The CDR3 is 14 amino acids. With V trimmed by 5 bases and J by 8 bases, 7 bases remained unmatched. Germline-derived CDR1 and CDR2 are SEHNR and FQNEAQ (reference sequence). The CDR3 region is CASSPDRAKEKLFF. For the CDR3, the DNA is TGTGCCAGCAGCCCGGACAGGGCGAAGGAAAAACTGTTTTTT.

This clonotype appeared many times. The CDR3 DNA follows: TGTGCCAGCAGAGACACAGGGGTCCATGAGCAGTTCTTC. This gives the protein CASRDTGVHEQFF. The chain employs TRBV2 and TRBJ2-1; TRBD1 aligns across 7 bases. Trimming cost V 6 bases and J 8 bases; bases outside gene matches: 7. The CDR3 totals 13 residues. Germline CDR1 reads SNHLY; CDR2 reads FYNNEI.